A single sample gave rise to the 24 T cell receptor beta chains below, sequenced in a study of radiation and T cells in renal cell carcinoma. Time point meaning: blood 4 weeks post-SBRT, at nephrectomy. Treatment reported: 15 Gy SBRT to primary tumor, nephrectomy 4 weeks later. Only in-frame clones appear in the TCRdb table, and some are missing; sequencing was by immunoSEQ multiplex PCR. Of approximately 90,000 clones listed, 70% to 90% are singletons. The input for sequencing was blood, taken from a patient whose treatment included radiotherapy and nephrectomy. The receptors come from a man aged 45-65 years with renal cell carcinoma.

This chain links TRBV27 with TRBJ1-6; 9 positions match TRBD1. This CDR3 has 14 residues. Losses at the gene ends were 2 bases for V and 12 bases for J; bases not matched to a gene: 5. Germline loops: CDR1 MNHEY, CDR2 SMNVEV (reference sequence). CDR3 residues: CASSLGTGFGPLHF. In nucleotides, the CDR3 is TGTGCCAGCAGTTTAGGGACAGGGTTCGGACCCCTCCACTTT.

The chain has TRBV5-4 and TRBJ2-7, with D maybe TRBD2 (5 bases). The CDR3 is made up of 15 amino acids. CDR1 SGHNT and CDR2 YYREEE come from the germline V gene (reference sequence). V dropped 7 bases and J dropped 0 bases, with 17 bases sitting between them. The CDR3, as DNA: TGTGCCAGCGGAAGCTATGGACGGGACTCCTACGAGCAGTACTTC. Translation: CASGSYGRDSYEQYF.

This chain joins TRBV28 and TRBJ2-4; tentative D call: TRBD2 (6 bases). Germline assignment: CDR1 MDHEN and CDR2 SYDVKM. This CDR3 comprises 14 residues. The V end lost 5 bases, the J end lost 6 bases, and 14 bases lay between the germline ends. In DNA form, the CDR3 reads TGTGCCAGCAGTCCCAGACTAGTTCTAAACATTCAGTACTTC. It specifies CASSPRLVLNIQYF.

The chain uses TRBV10-3 and TRBJ2-1, with D unclear. V gave up 0 bases and J gave up 7 bases, with 1 base separating them. The germline V gene encodes CDR1 ENHRY and CDR2 SYGVKD. The CDR3 extends over 11 amino acids. CDR3 sequence: CAISESNEQFF. The CDR3 DNA reads as TGTGCCATCAGTGAGTCGAATGAGCAGTTCTTC.

This clone was recorded once. V is TRBV7-8 and J is TRBJ1-1; 7 nucleotides agree with TRBD1. The CDR3 loop spans 15 amino acids. After removal of 7 bases from V and 0 bases from J, the junction contained 8 bases not matched to a gene. From germline, CDR1 is SGHVS and CDR2 FQNEAQ. CDR3 sequence: CASIKQGGVNTEAFF. The CDR3 coding sequence is TGTGCCAGCATCAAGCAGGGGGGAGTGAACACTGAAGCTTTCTTT.

CDR3 nucleotides: TGCGCCAGCAGCCAAGATGCGGGCAGGAGCAATCAGCCCCAGCATTTT. Its translation: CASSQDAGRSNQPQHF. This chain joins TRBV4-1 and TRBJ1-5; D remains unclear. The CDR3 has 16 residues. V lost 0 bases and J lost 1, with 10 bases in between. The V gene's germline CDR1 is MGHRA and CDR2 YSYEKL.

The chain couples TRBV5-1 to TRBJ2-7, with 7 nucleotides matching TRBD2. The CDR3 runs to 15 residues. V lost 0 bases and J lost 3; bases outside the gene matches: 6. CDR1 is SGHRS, CDR2 YFSETQ, per germline. CDR3 DNA sequence: TGCGCCAGCAGCTTGGGAACTAGCGTCGGCTACGAGCAGTACTTC. The encoded protein is CASSLGTSVGYEQYF.

The chain recombines TRBV6-5 with TRBJ2-1; TRBD1 matches at 8 bases. Germline CDR1 and CDR2: MNHEY and SVGAGI. V dropped 0 bases and J dropped 15; count of bases not matched to a gene: 4. The CDR3 runs 12 residues. The CDR3 region is CASSYSGDRWFF. Written as DNA, the CDR3 is TGTGCCAGCAGTTACTCCGGGGACAGGTGGTTCTTC.

This chain connects TRBV28 to TRBJ2-1, with 10 positions matching TRBD1. Germline-derived CDR1 and CDR2 are MDHEN and SYDVKM. The CDR3 is 15 amino acids. The J segment lost 7 bases and the V segment lost 5 bases, leaving 8 bases of the junction unmatched. CDR3 region: CASSLPGQGWNEQFF. CDR3 in DNA: TGTGCCAGCAGTCTACCGGGACAGGGGTGGAATGAGCAGTTCTTC.

V and J are TRBV28 and TRBJ1-4; 10 bases fit TRBD1. V lost 5 bases to trimming and J lost 3 bases; unmatched junction nucleotides: 6. From germline, CDR1 is MDHEN and CDR2 SYDVKM. The CDR3 totals 16 residues. The CDR3 is CASSDGQGVSNEKLFF. The CDR3 DNA is TGTGCCAGCAGTGATGGACAGGGGGTGTCTAATGAAAAACTGTTTTTT.

This sequence joins TRBV4-3 and TRBJ1-1, with D hard to call. Trimming pared 0 bases from V and 0 bases from J, leaving 8 bases between. Germline CDR1 and CDR2: LGHNA and YSLEER. The CDR3 consists of 15 residues. The CDR3 protein is CASSQDRFVNTEAFF. The CDR3 nucleotides are TGCGCCAGCAGCCAAGATAGGTTTGTGAACACTGAAGCTTTCTTT.

V and J are TRBV5-4 and TRBJ1-1; D might be TRBD1 (5 bases). CDR3 length: 13 amino acids. V was pared by 4 bases and J by 8 bases, with 15 bases between. The germline CDR1 and CDR2 sequences are SGHNT and YYREEE (reference sequence). CDR3 in DNA: TGTGCCAGCAGCCTAGGCTTTGGGGGGGAAGCTTTCTTT. Translated: CASSLGFGGEAFF.

This sequence joins TRBV5-6 and TRBJ2-3; TRBD2 aligns across 13 bases. The CDR3 covers 16 residues. Trimming removed 2 bases from V and 4 bases from J; junction bases left unmatched: 4. Germline V CDR1 and CDR2: SGHDT, YYEEEE. This chain's CDR3 is CASSFGLAGEADTQYF. The CDR3 DNA follows: TGTGCCAGCAGCTTCGGACTAGCGGGAGAGGCAGATACGCAGTATTTT. The variable domain in full, with the rest retrieved from reference TRBV5-6 and TRBJ2-3, is DAGVTQSPTHLIKTRGQQVTLRCSPKSGHDTVSWYQQALGQGPQFIFQYYEEEERQRGNFPDRFSGHQFPNYSSELNVNALLLGDSALYLCASSFGLAGEADTQYFGPGTRLTVL.

The rearrangement links TRBV30 to TRBJ2-1; no definite D call. Trimming removed 1 base from V and 2 bases from J, with 9 bases in between. Germline V gene data show CDR1 as GTSNPN and CDR2 as SVGIG (reference sequence). The CDR3 spans 14 residues. As DNA, the CDR3 is TGTGCCTGGAGTGACCCCGGACCCTACAATGAGCAGTTCTTC. The encoded protein is CAWSDPGPYNEQFF.

The chain joins TRBV6-5 to TRBJ1-1, with D hard to call. The CDR3 runs to 15 residues. V was cut by 5 bases and J by 0 bases, with 13 bases left in between. Germline V gives CDR1 MNHEY, CDR2 SVGAGI. This chain's CDR3 is CASSLNWAMNTEAFF. In DNA form, the CDR3 reads TGTGCCAGCAGTCTGAATTGGGCCATGAACACTGAAGCTTTCTTT.

V and J are TRBV4-1 and TRBJ2-5, with D perhaps given as TRBD1 or TRBD2 (6 bases each). CDR3 length equals 12 residues. Trimming removed 0 bases at V and 9 bases at J, with 8 bases between. Germline V gene lookup returns CDR1 MGHRA and CDR2 YSYEKL. CDR3 protein: CASSQDGGPQYF. The CDR3 nucleotides read TGCGCCAGCAGCCAAGATGGGGGGCCCCAGTACTTC.

The gene calls are TRBV2 and TRBJ2-5; 11 positions agree with TRBD1. V shed 6 bases, J shed 7 bases, and the junction held 4 bases outside the gene matches. From germline, CDR1 is SNHLY and CDR2 FYNNEI. This CDR3 has 13 amino acids. The CDR3 DNA sequence: TGTGCCAGCAGCAGGACAGGGGGCGCGACCCAGTACTTC. This gives the protein CASSRTGGATQYF.

The table lists this clone with a count of one. The V call is TRBV30, the J call TRBJ1-2; 7 positions agree with TRBD1. The CDR3 is made up of 14 amino acids. The germline V gene encodes CDR1 GTSNPN and CDR2 SVGIG (reference sequence). The V segment lost 8 bases and the J segment 4 bases; nucleotides outside the gene matches: 13. DNA for the CDR3: TGTGCCACCAGCCCAGGGGGGGATTTCTATGGCTACACCTTC. Protein product: CATSPGGDFYGYTF.

This rearrangement joins TRBV6-5 to TRBJ2-2; D gene unclear. V shed 2 bases and J shed 5 bases, with 9 bases lying between them. Germline V lookup: CDR1 MNHEY, CDR2 SVGAGI. This CDR3 spans 14 amino acids. The CDR3 bases are TGTGCCAGCAGTTACGATTCTCGGACCGGGGAGCTGTTTTTT. Translated: CASSYDSRTGELFF.

The chain combines TRBV2 with TRBJ2-1, with D perhaps matching TRBD1 or TRBD2 (6 bases each). This CDR3 has 15 residues. Germline V gene data show CDR1 as SNHLY and CDR2 as FYNNEI. Trimming pared 5 bases from V and 4 bases from J, leaving 15 bases between. The CDR3 here is CASSMEGEFYNEQFF. The CDR3 DNA follows: TGTGCCAGCAGTATGGAGGGGGAATTTTACAATGAGCAGTTCTTC.

This sequence joins TRBV5-1 and TRBJ2-2, with TRBD2 matching 7 bases. Germline CDR1 reads SGHRS; CDR2 reads YFSETQ. Unmatched junction bases numbered 3, after V lost 0 bases and J lost 1 base. The CDR3 is 16 residues long. CDR3 residues: CASSLGLAENTGELFF. Here the CDR3 DNA reads TGCGCCAGCAGCTTGGGTCTAGCGGAGAACACCGGGGAGCTGTTTTTT.

Remarks on this clone: Different DNA sequences within this sample yield the same CDR3. V usage is TRBV5-1 and J usage is TRBJ2-5; D uncertain. The V end was cut by 5 bases, the J end by 0 bases, with 8 bases between. Germline values: CDR1 SGHRS, CDR2 YFSETQ. The CDR3 loop spans 13 amino acids. The CDR3 reads CASRRQDQETQYF. As DNA, the CDR3 is TGCGCCAGCAGACGACAAGACCAAGAGACCCAGTACTTC.

This chain joins TRBV5-8 and TRBJ2-6; the D is unclear. This CDR3 has 15 amino acids. CDR1 and CDR2 from the germline V gene are SGHTS and YDEGEE. V was pared by 3 bases and J by 0 bases, with 7 bases between. The CDR3 DNA sequence: TGTGCCAGCAGCTACCGGCGCTCTGGGGCCAACGTCCTGACTTTC. It is translated as CASSYRRSGANVLTF. The full variable domain, completed using reference TRBV5-8 and TRBJ2-6, is EAGVTQSPTHLIKTRGQQATLRCSPISGHTSVYWYQQALGLGLQFLLWYDEGEERNRGNFPPRFSGRQFPNYSSELNVNALELEDSALYLCASSYRRSGANVLTFGAGSRLTVL.

The chain links TRBV4-1 to TRBJ1-1; 7 bases are shared with TRBD1. The CDR3 loop spans 15 amino acids. Germline CDR1 reads MGHRA; CDR2 reads YSYEKL. V lost 0 bases, J lost 5 bases, and 6 bases stayed unmatched. CDR3 coding DNA: TGCGCCAGCAGCCAAGAGAGGGGGCTCGGAACTGAAGCTTTCTTT. It encodes CASSQERGLGTEAFF.